The rows below give T cell receptor beta chains drawn from one sample of a study of blood T cell repertoires in COVID-19. TCRdb keeps only in-frame clones here, not all; method: immunoSEQ multiplex PCR. The sample includes 25,000 to 35,000 clones, 85% of them seen just once. The sample was peripheral blood. The receptor source for this set is a man in his sixties with active COVID-19. The CDR3 runs from the conserved cysteine through the conserved F or W. The D gene is left open where the match is weak. Only part of the rows carry a size: once, few, many, or a class if the clone is expanded.

d_call: TRBD2
clone_size: -
v_call: TRBV10-3
j_call: TRBJ2-1
cdr3_nt: TGTGCCATCAGTTATGGGACTAGCGGCTCCTACAATGAGCAGTTCTTC
cdr3_aa: CAISYGTSGSYNEQFF

d_call: -
clone_size: -
v_call: TRBV5-6
j_call: TRBJ2-1
cdr3_nt: TGTGCCAGCATCTATGGGAGCTACGCTTACAATGAGCAGTTCTTC
cdr3_aa: CASIYGSYAYNEQFF

d_call: -
clone_size: -
v_call: TRBV7-8
j_call: TRBJ2-7
cdr3_nt: TGTGCCAGCAGTTTAGTTTCCGCCGACCGGGACAACTCCTACGAGCAGTACTTC
cdr3_aa: CASSLVSADRDNSYEQYF

d_call: -
clone_size: few
v_call: TRBV18
j_call: TRBJ2-2
cdr3_nt: TGTGCCAGCTCTCCAAACCAGGTCTTAAACACCGGGGAGCTGTTTTTT
cdr3_aa: CASSPNQVLNTGELFF

d_call: TRBD2
clone_size: -
v_call: TRBV28
j_call: TRBJ2-1
cdr3_nt: TGTGCCAGCAGTTTAGATAGCGGGAGGGCCCCGGATGAGCAGTTCTTC
cdr3_aa: CASSLDSGRAPDEQFF

d_call: -
clone_size: -
v_call: TRBV15
j_call: TRBJ1-5
cdr3_nt: TGTGCCACCAGCAAACCGGGGGGGGGTCAGCCCCAGCATTTT
cdr3_aa: CATSKPGGGQPQHF

d_call: -
clone_size: -
v_call: TRBV7-3
j_call: TRBJ2-1
cdr3_nt: TGTGCCAGCAGCTTATCCAGGGGTTCCAATGAGCAGTTCTTC
cdr3_aa: CASSLSRGSNEQFF

d_call: -
clone_size: -
v_call: TRBV19
j_call: TRBJ2-7
cdr3_nt: TGTGCCAGTAGTATATTCGAGGGATCTACGTACGAGCAGTACTTC
cdr3_aa: CASSIFEGSTYEQYF

d_call: -
clone_size: -
v_call: TRBV9
j_call: TRBJ2-3
cdr3_nt: TGTGCCAGCAGCGTAGCCGGAGGGGGCGGAGATACGCAGTATTTT
cdr3_aa: CASSVAGGGGDTQYF

d_call: -
clone_size: -
v_call: TRBV5-6
j_call: TRBJ1-6
cdr3_nt: TGTGCCAGCAGCTTGGAAGGACATAGGGATTCACCCCTCCACTTT
cdr3_aa: CASSLEGHRDSPLHF

d_call: TRBD2
clone_size: -
v_call: TRBV13
j_call: TRBJ2-3
cdr3_nt: TGTGCCAGCAGCTTACGGCGGACTAGCGGAGGCACAGATACGCAGTATTTT
cdr3_aa: CASSLRRTSGGTDTQYF

d_call: TRBD2
clone_size: -
v_call: TRBV5-1
j_call: TRBJ2-4
cdr3_nt: TGCGCCAGCAGCTCCGGGACTATAAACATTCAGTACTTC
cdr3_aa: CASSSGTINIQYF

d_call: -
clone_size: -
v_call: TRBV2
j_call: TRBJ2-7
cdr3_nt: TGTGCCAGCAGTGAACCAGTTACCTACGAGCAGTACTTC
cdr3_aa: CASSEPVTYEQYF

d_call: TRBD1
clone_size: -
v_call: TRBV18
j_call: TRBJ2-2
cdr3_nt: TGTGCCAGCTCACTAAGCGGACAGGTGAACACCGGGGAGCTGTTTTTT
cdr3_aa: CASSLSGQVNTGELFF

d_call: -
clone_size: -
v_call: TRBV7-2
j_call: TRBJ1-1
cdr3_nt: TGTGCCAGCAGCTTAGAATTTTTGAGTATCACTGAAGCTTTCTTT
cdr3_aa: CASSLEFLSITEAFF

d_call: TRBD1
clone_size: once
v_call: TRBV28
j_call: TRBJ2-7
cdr3_nt: TGTGCCAGCAGCCTCGGGACAGGGTTAACGATTCCCTACGAGCAGTACTTC
cdr3_aa: CASSLGTGLTIPYEQYF

d_call: TRBD2
clone_size: -
v_call: TRBV7-8
j_call: TRBJ2-1
cdr3_nt: TGTGCCAGCAGCTTAGGAGACGGCTGGGCGGGAGGATCCTACAATGAGCAGTTCTTC
cdr3_aa: CASSLGDGWAGGSYNEQFF

d_call: -
clone_size: -
v_call: TRBV4-2
j_call: TRBJ1-6
cdr3_nt: TGTGCCAGCAGCCAAGAGCTCCTTTATAACCGAGCGGGTTCACCCCTCCACTTT
cdr3_aa: CASSQELLYNRAGSPLHF

d_call: TRBD2
clone_size: -
v_call: TRBV7-7
j_call: TRBJ2-7
cdr3_nt: TGTGCTAGCAGCCGGACTAGCGGGTCCTACGAGCAGTACTTC
cdr3_aa: CASSRTSGSYEQYF

d_call: TRBD2
clone_size: -
v_call: TRBV5-1
j_call: TRBJ2-1
cdr3_nt: TGCGCCAGCAGCTTGGACACGGGACTAGCGGTTTACAATGAGCAGTTCTTC
cdr3_aa: CASSLDTGLAVYNEQFF

d_call: -
clone_size: -
v_call: TRBV3-1/TRBV3-2
j_call: TRBJ2-2
cdr3_nt: TGTGCCAGCAGCCCCTATAGGGCGGGAATCACCGGGGAGCTGTTTTTT
cdr3_aa: CASSPYRAGITGELFF

d_call: -
clone_size: once
v_call: TRBV5-1
j_call: TRBJ2-2
cdr3_nt: TGCGCCACCTCGGAGGGGGGGACGGCGAACACCGGGGAGCTGTTTTTT
cdr3_aa: CATSEGGTANTGELFF

d_call: -
clone_size: once
v_call: TRBV11-3
j_call: TRBJ2-1
cdr3_nt: TGTGCCAGCAGCCCGGGGGGCGCCTACAATGAGCAGTTCTTC
cdr3_aa: CASSPGGAYNEQFF

d_call: -
clone_size: -
v_call: TRBV6-5
j_call: TRBJ2-7
cdr3_nt: TGTGCCAGCACCGGTGCGAGCTCCTACGAGCAGTACTTC
cdr3_aa: CASTGASSYEQYF